This T cell receptor (beta chain) was recovered during a study of T-cell reconstitution after alpha-beta-depleted transplantation in children. The CDR3 spans 13 residues. Germline V CDR1 and CDR2: SNHLY, FYNNEI. The J segment lost 7 bases and the V segment lost 4 bases, leaving 6 bases of the junction unmatched. A library of TCRbeta sequences, prepared with unique molecular identifiers, was generated. TCRdb re-called the PCR reads with MiXCR, one entry per CDR3 protein. The data hold 70,000 to 95,000 distinct CDR3 sequences, with 9.5% to 15% observed a single time. At least ten counts were recorded for this clonotype.

Material: PBMCs from the stem cell graft donor, obtained from the stem cell graft. The sequence was obtained from a human donor who donated a stem cell graft to a child with inherited bone marrow failure. The chain joins TRBV2 to TRBJ2-5; TRBD1 aligns across 7 bases. CDR3 amino acids: CASSGTGEGTQYF. The CDR3 DNA sequence: TGTGCCAGCAGTGGCACAGGGGAAGGGACCCAGTACTTC.